A selection of T cell receptor beta chains follows, all from one sample in a study of blood T cell repertoires in COVID-19. Using immunoSEQ multiplex PCR, the repertoire was profiled, and TCRdb retains in-frame clones only, with some absent. The sample shows about 160,000 clones, roughly 81% of them seen only once. The sequencing input was peripheral blood. Source of these receptors: a woman between 45 and 60 years old with COVID-19, enrolled during active disease. Each CDR3 is given with its conserved first and last residue. The D gene is left open where the match is weak. Not every row has a clone size; where given, it reads once, few, many or a size class.

j_gene,d_gene,abundance,v_gene,CDR3aa,CDR3nt
TRBJ2-1,.,.,TRBV7-2,CASSLVGANEQFF,TGTGCCAGCAGCTTAGTAGGGGCCAATGAGCAGTTCTTC
TRBJ2-1,.,.,TRBV27,CASSFGVRNEQFF,TGTGCCAGCAGTTTCGGGGTAAGGAATGAGCAGTTCTTC
TRBJ2-5,TRBD2,.,TRBV9,CASSARGSGGPEQETQYF,TGTGCCAGCAGCGCACGAGGTAGCGGGGGGCCGGAGCAAGAGACCCAGTACTTC
TRBJ1-1,.,.,TRBV11-2,CASSLDMNTEAFF,TGTGCCAGCAGCTTAGACATGAACACTGAAGCTTTCTTT
TRBJ2-7,.,.,TRBV5-1,CASSTGTFYEQYF,TGCGCCAGCAGTACAGGTACCTTCTACGAGCAGTACTTC
TRBJ2-7,TRBD1,.,TRBV6-5,CASSYSRRDSSYEQYF,TGTGCCAGCAGTTACTCCCGCCGGGACAGTTCCTACGAGCAGTACTTC
TRBJ2-6,.,.,TRBV11-2,CASSLDLSSGANVLTF,TGTGCCAGCAGCTTAGATCTTAGCTCTGGGGCCAACGTCCTGACTTTC
TRBJ1-1,.,.,TRBV6-5,CASLRTANTEAFF,TGTGCCAGCCTTCGGACAGCTAACACTGAAGCTTTCTTT
TRBJ2-7,TRBD1,once,TRBV7-3,CASSFDRGAYEQYF,TGTGCCAGCAGTTTCGACAGGGGAGCCTACGAGCAGTACTTC
TRBJ2-2,TRBD1,few,TRBV2,CASRGTGVTGELFF,TGTGCCAGCAGGGGGACAGGGGTCACCGGGGAGCTGTTTTTT
TRBJ1-5,.,once,TRBV6-2/TRBV6-3,CASRPGQHSNQPQHF,TGTGCCAGCAGACCTGGACAGCACAGCAATCAGCCCCAGCATTTT
TRBJ1-5,TRBD1,.,TRBV29-1,CSVVTGPNQPQHF,TGCAGCGTTGTGACAGGGCCCAATCAGCCCCAGCATTTT
TRBJ2-7,.,.,TRBV25-1,CASSSSGRVPSYEQYF,TGTGCCAGCAGTAGTAGTGGCAGGGTACCTTCCTACGAGCAGTACTTC
TRBJ2-1,.,.,TRBV9,CASSVGGRGYIGDEQFF,TGTGCCAGCAGCGTAGGTGGCAGGGGCTATATCGGGGATGAGCAGTTCTTC
TRBJ2-1,TRBD1,.,TRBV5-1,CASSTLSGGSYNEQFF,TGCGCCAGCAGCACCCTATCAGGGGGCTCCTACAATGAGCAGTTCTTC
TRBJ2-7,.,.,TRBV4-2,CASSPYPRLVAESSYEQYF,TGTGCCAGCAGTCCATATCCAAGATTGGTGGCGGAGAGCTCCTACGAGCAGTACTTC
TRBJ2-1,.,.,TRBV5-1,CASSLGQGAGDNEQFF,TGCGCCAGCAGCTTGGGCCAGGGGGCGGGGGACAATGAGCAGTTCTTC
TRBJ1-1,.,.,TRBV2,CASRHRKMNTEAFF,TGTGCCAGCAGACACAGAAAAATGAACACTGAAGCTTTCTTT